A single sample gave rise to the 3 T cell receptor beta chains below, sequenced in a study of control samples from healthy donors and cancer patients. Sequencing was performed with immunoSEQ multiplex PCR; in TCRdb, only in-frame clones are kept and a portion is missing. The repertoire holds 100,000 to 130,000 clones, with about 80% as singletons. Sequencing was carried out using blood. Source of these receptors: a man between 18 and 35 years old in good health.

This chain links TRBV30 with TRBJ2-5; 10 positions match TRBD2. Germline loops: CDR1 GTSNPN, CDR2 SVGIG (reference sequence). Trimming at V came to 0 bases and at J to 5 bases, leaving 3 bases not matched to a gene. This CDR3 has 14 residues. CDR3 region: CAWSVAGGRETQYF. CDR3 nucleotides: TGTGCCTGGAGTGTAGCGGGGGGGCGGGAGACCCAGTACTTC.

This sequence joins TRBV28 and TRBJ1-5; 8 nucleotides agree with TRBD1. V shed 5 bases, J shed 2 bases, and the junction held 8 bases outside the gene matches. The CDR3 consists of 16 residues. CDR1 and CDR2 (germline): MDHEN, SYDVKM. CDR3 in DNA: TGTGCCAGCAGTCAAACCGGGACAGGTCGCAATCAGCCCCAGCATTTT. It codes for CASSQTGTGRNQPQHF.

This sequence joins TRBV7-9 and TRBJ1-1; TRBD1 agrees at 9 bases. Germline V CDR1 and CDR2: SEHNR, FQNEAQ (reference sequence). The CDR3 is 15 residues long. The V gene end was trimmed by 5 bases and the J gene end by 1 base; junction bases not matched to a gene: 5. The CDR3 nucleotides read TGTGCCAGCAGCCCGGCGGACAGGGGGAACACTGAAGCTTTCTTT. Translated: CASSPADRGNTEAFF.